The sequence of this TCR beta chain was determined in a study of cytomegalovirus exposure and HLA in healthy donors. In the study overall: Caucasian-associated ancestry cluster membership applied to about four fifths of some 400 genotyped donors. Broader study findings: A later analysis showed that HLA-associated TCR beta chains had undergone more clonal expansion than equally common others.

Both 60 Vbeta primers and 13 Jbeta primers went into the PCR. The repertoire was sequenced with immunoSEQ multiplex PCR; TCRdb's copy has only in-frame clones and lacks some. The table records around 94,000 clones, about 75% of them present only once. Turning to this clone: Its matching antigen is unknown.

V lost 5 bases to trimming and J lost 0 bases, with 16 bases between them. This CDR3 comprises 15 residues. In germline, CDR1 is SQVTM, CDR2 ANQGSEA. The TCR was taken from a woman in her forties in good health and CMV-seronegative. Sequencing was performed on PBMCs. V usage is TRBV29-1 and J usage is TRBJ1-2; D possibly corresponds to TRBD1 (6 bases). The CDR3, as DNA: TGCAGCGTTTCCCCCGACAGGATAGCTAACTATGGCTACACCTTC. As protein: CSVSPDRIANYGYTF.